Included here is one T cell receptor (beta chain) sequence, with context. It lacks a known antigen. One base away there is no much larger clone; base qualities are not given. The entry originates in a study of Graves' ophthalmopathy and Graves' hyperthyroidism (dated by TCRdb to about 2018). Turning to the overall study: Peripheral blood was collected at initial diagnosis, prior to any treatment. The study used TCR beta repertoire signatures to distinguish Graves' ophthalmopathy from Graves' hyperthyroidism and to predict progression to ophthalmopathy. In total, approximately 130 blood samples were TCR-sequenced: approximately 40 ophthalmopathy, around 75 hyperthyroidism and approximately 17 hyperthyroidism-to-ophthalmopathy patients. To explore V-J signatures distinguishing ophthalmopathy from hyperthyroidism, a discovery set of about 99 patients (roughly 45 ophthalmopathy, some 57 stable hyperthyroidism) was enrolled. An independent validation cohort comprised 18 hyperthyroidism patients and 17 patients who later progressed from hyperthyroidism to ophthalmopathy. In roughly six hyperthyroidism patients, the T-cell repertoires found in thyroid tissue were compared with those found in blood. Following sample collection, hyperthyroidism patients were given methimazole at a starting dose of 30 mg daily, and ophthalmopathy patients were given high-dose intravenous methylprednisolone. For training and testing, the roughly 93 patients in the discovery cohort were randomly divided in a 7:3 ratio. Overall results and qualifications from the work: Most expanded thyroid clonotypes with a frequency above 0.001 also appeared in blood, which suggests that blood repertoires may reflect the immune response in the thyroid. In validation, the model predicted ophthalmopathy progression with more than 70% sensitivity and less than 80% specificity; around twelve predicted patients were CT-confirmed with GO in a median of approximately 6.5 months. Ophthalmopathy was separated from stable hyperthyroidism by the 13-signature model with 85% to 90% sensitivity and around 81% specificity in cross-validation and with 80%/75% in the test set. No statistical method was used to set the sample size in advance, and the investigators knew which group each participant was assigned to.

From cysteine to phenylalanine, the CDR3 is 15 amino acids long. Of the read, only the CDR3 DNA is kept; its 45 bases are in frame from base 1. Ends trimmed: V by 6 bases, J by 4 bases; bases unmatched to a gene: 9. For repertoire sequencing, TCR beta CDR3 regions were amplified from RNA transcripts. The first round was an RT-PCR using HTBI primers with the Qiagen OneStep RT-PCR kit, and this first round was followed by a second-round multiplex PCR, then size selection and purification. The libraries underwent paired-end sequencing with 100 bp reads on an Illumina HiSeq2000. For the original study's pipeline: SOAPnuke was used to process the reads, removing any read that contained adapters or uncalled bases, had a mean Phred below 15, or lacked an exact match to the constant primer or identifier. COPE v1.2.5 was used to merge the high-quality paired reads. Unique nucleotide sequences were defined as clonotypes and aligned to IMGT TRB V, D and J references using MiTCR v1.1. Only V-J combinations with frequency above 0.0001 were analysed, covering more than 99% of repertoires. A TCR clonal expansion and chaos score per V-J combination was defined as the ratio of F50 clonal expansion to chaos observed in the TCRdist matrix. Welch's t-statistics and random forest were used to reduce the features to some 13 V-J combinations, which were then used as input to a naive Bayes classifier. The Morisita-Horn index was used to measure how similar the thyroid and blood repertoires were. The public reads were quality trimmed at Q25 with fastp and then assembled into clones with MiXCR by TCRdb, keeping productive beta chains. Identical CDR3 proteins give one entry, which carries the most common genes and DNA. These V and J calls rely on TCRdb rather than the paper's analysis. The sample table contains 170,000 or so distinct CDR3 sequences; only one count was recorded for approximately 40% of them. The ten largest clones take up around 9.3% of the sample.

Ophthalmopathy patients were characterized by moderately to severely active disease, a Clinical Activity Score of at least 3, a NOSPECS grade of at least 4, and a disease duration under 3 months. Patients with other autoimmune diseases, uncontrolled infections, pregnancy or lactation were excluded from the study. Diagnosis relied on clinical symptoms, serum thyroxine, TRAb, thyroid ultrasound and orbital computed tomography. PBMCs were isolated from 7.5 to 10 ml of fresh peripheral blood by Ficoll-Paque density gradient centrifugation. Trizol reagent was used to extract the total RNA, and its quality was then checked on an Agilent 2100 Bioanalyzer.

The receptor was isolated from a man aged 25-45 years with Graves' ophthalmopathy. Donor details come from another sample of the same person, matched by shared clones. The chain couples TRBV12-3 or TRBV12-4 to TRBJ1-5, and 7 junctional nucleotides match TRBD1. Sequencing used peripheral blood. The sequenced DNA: TGTGCCAGCAGCCTCAGACAGGGCCGAAATCAGCCCCAGCATTTT. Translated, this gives CASSLRQGRNQPQHF.